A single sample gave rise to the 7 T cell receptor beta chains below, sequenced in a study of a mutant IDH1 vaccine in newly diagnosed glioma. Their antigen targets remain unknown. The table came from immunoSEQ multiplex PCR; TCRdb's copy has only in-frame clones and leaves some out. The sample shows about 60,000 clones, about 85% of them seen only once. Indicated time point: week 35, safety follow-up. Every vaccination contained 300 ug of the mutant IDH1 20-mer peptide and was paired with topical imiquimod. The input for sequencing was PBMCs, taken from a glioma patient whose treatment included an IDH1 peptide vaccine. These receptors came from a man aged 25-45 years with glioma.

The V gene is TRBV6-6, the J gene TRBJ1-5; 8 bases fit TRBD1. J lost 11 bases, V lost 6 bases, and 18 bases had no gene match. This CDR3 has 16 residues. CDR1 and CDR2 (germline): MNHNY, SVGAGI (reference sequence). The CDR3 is CASSSPRQGLFRAQHF. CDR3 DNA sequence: TGTGCCAGCAGCTCCCCTCGACAGGGGTTGTTTCGAGCCCAGCATTTT.

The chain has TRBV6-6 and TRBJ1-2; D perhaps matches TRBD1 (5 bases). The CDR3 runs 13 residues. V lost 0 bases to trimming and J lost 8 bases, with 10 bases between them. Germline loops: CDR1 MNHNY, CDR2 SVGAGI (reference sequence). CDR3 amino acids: CASSYSPGDGYTF. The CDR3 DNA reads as TGTGCCAGCAGTTACTCGCCGGGGGACGGCTACACCTTC.

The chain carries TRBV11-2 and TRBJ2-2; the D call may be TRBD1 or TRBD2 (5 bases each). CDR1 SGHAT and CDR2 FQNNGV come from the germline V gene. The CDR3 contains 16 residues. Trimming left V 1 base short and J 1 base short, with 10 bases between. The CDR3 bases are TGTGCCAGCAGCTTAGCGAGGGGCGGGAACACCGGGGAGCTGTTTTTT. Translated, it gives CASSLARGGNTGELFF.

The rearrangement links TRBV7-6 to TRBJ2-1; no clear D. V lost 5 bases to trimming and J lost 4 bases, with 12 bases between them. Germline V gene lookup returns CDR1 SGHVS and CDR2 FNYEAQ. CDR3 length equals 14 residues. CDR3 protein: CASSPAMGYNEQFF. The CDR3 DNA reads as TGTGCCAGCAGCCCCGCGATGGGGTACAATGAGCAGTTCTTC.

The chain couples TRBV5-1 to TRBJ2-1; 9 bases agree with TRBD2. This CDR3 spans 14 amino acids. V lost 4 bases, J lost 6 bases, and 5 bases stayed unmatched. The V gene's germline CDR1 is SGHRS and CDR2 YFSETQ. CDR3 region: CASSAGGPVNEQFF. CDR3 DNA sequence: TGCGCCAGCAGCGCGGGGGGGCCGGTCAATGAGCAGTTCTTC.

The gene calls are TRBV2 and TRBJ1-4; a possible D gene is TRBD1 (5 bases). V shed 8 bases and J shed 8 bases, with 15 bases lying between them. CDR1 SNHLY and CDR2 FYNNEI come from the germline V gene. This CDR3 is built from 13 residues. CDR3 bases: TGTGCCAGCCGAGAGGGGATAGCGGAAAAACTGTTTTTT. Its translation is CASREGIAEKLFF.

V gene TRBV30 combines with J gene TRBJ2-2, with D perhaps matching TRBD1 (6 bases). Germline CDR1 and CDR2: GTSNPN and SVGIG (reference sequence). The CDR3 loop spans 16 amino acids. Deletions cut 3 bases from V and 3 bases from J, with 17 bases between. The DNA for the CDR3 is TGTGCCTGGAGAGGTTGGGGGCTAGGTCACACCGGGGAGCTGTTTTTT. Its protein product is CAWRGWGLGHTGELFF.